These T cell receptor beta chains were read from a single sample in a study of OX40 agonist ivuxolimab in advanced cancers. The method was immunoSEQ multiplex PCR; TCRdb's version includes in-frame clones alone and lacks a portion of them. The profile shows 35,000 to 45,000 clones, more than 75% of them singletons. The sequenced sample was CD4+ or CD8+ T cells sorted from blood, obtained in a trial of the OX40 agonist ivuxolimab. These receptors were taken from an adult with an advanced solid tumor such as melanoma, head and neck, liver or kidney cancer. Each CDR3 is given with its conserved first and last residue. The order of the fields is V gene, D gene, J gene, clone size, CDR3 protein, CDR3 DNA. A D gene is named only where the DNA matches it firmly. Size tells how often a clone was seen (once, few, many) or the class of an expanded clone, and some rows leave it out.

TRBV28	TRBD2	TRBJ2-3	NA	CASSLWGREADTQYF	TGTGCCAGCAGTTTATGGGGGAGGGAGGCTGATACGCAGTATTTT
TRBV5-1	NA	TRBJ1-1	NA	CASREGGTTSEAFF	TGCGCCAGCAGAGAGGGCGGGACGACGTCTGAAGCTTTCTTT
TRBV9	NA	TRBJ2-3	NA	CASSSRGRTSTDTQYF	TGTGCCAGCAGCTCCCGGGGACGTACTAGCACAGATACGCAGTATTTT
TRBV29-1	NA	TRBJ2-3	NA	CSTRAPLGVTDTQYF	TGCAGCACTCGGGCCCCCCTAGGCGTCACAGATACGCAGTATTTT
TRBV4-1	TRBD1	TRBJ1-5	NA	CASSHPSTGPQPQHF	TGCGCCAGCAGCCATCCATCGACAGGGCCCCAGCCCCAGCATTTT
TRBV6-5	TRBD2	TRBJ2-2	NA	CASSYSAGNTGELFF	TGTGCCAGCAGTTACTCAGCGGGAAACACCGGGGAGCTGTTTTTT
TRBV9	TRBD2	TRBJ2-1	NA	CASSGAGGSTYEQFF	TGTGCCAGCAGCGGCGCGGGAGGGAGTACCTATGAGCAGTTCTTC
TRBV5-1	NA	TRBJ2-2	few	CASKLWGKPGELFF	TGCGCCAGTAAACTGTGGGGGAAGCCCGGGGAGCTGTTTTTT
TRBV19	TRBD2	TRBJ2-1	NA	CASSPGLAGGNEQFF	TGTGCCAGTAGTCCGGGACTAGCGGGGGGAAATGAGCAGTTCTTC
TRBV19	NA	TRBJ2-3	NA	CASSGKSTDTQYF	TGTGCCAGTAGTGGCAAGTCTACAGATACGCAGTATTTT
TRBV18	NA	TRBJ2-1	NA	CASSPLSSYNEQFF	TGTGCCAGCTCACCACTCAGCTCCTACAATGAGCAGTTCTTC
TRBV5-6	TRBD1	TRBJ1-2	NA	CASSGGQGGYTF	TGTGCCAGCAGCGGGGGACAGGGCGGCTACACCTTC
TRBV19	TRBD2	TRBJ2-1	NA	CASSMAAGVYNEQFF	TGTGCCAGTAGTATGGCGGCGGGAGTTTACAATGAGCAGTTCTTC